A single sample is the source of the 14 T cell receptor beta chains below, sequenced in a study of spatial heterogeneity in lung cancer. General study findings and limits: Mutation tallies in tumors tracked expanded intratumoral alpha and beta TCR counts.

Time point meaning: sample taken at primary tumor resection. TCRdb analysed the 5' RACE reads with MiXCR anew, one entry per CDR3 protein. The sample has 20,000 to 25,000 distinct CDR3 sequences, less than 20% seen once. The antigens of these receptors remain unknown. The material was lung tumor tissue, obtained at surgery. All receptors come from a female donor with early-stage non-small cell lung cancer.

V and J are TRBV7-9 and TRBJ2-1; TRBD2 agrees at 8 bases. Germline V CDR1 and CDR2: SEHNR, FQNEAQ (reference sequence). This CDR3 region has 16 residues. Trimming took 2 bases from V and 8 from J; bases not matched to a gene: 11. The CDR3 nucleotides read TGTGCCAGCAGCTTAAGGACTAGCCGGACGGTCGATGAGCAGTTCTTC. It specifies CASSLRTSRTVDEQFF.

This clonotype showed up many times. The chain carries TRBV12-5 and TRBJ2-5; D unclear. The V and J ends lost 5 bases and 4 bases respectively, with 17 bases between them. Germline loops: CDR1 LGHNT, CDR2 FRNRAP. The CDR3 runs to 15 residues. The CDR3 sequence is CASGPAAEWVETQYF. The CDR3, as DNA: TGTGCTAGTGGTCCCGCGGCGGAATGGGTAGAGACCCAGTACTTC. Full variable domain (missing parts from reference TRBV12-5 and TRBJ2-5): DARVTQTPRHKVTEMGQEVTMRCQPILGHNTVFWYRQTMMQGLELLAYFRNRAPLDDSGMPKDRFSAEMPDATLATLKIQPSEPRDSAVYFCASGPAAEWVETQYFGPGTRLLVL.

The chain uses TRBV7-2 and TRBJ2-1, with TRBD1 matching over 8 bases. Germline V gene data show CDR1 as SGHTA and CDR2 as FQGNSA. This CDR3 contains 15 residues. J was trimmed by 3 bases and V by 5 bases; bases with no gene match: 6. For the CDR3, the DNA is TGTGCCAGCAGCCCGAAGACAGGGGACTACAATGAGCAGTTCTTC. This codes for CASSPKTGDYNEQFF. The complete variable domain, with remaining parts taken from reference TRBV7-2 and TRBJ2-1, reads GAGVSQSPSNKVTEKGKDVELRCDPISGHTALYWYRQSLGQGLEFLIYFQGNSAPDKSGLPSDRFSAERTGGSVSTLTIQRTQQEDSAVYLCASSPKTGDYNEQFFGPGTRLTVL.

This clonotype showed up many times. The V call is TRBV4-2, the J call TRBJ1-6; D unclear. Germline CDR1 is LGHNA and CDR2 is YNFKEQ. This CDR3 is 13 amino acids long. Deletions cut 4 bases from V and 5 bases from J, with 6 bases between. CDR3 coding DNA: TGTGCCAGCAGCCCTTTGGATAATTCACCCCTCCACTTT. Translating it yields CASSPLDNSPLHF.

The rearrangement links TRBV28 to TRBJ2-7, with 12 bases fitting TRBD2. The CDR3 length is 15 residues. J was trimmed by 2 bases and V by 5 bases; bases with no gene match: 4. Germline V gene data show CDR1 as MDHEN and CDR2 as SYDVKM. Written as DNA, the CDR3 is TGTGCCAGCAGTCCCCTAGCGGGAGGGCCCTACGAGCAGTACTTC. The encoded protein is CASSPLAGGPYEQYF.

Judged by abundance, this clonotype is medium-sized. This rearrangement joins TRBV20-1 to TRBJ2-5; 7 bases line up with TRBD2. From germline, CDR1 is DFQATT and CDR2 SNEGSKA (reference sequence). The CDR3 covers 15 residues. J gave up 7 bases and V 6 bases, and 17 bases lay outside the gene matches. This chain's CDR3 is CSAQIRGPQRGTQYF. CDR3 bases: TGCAGTGCCCAAATAAGGGGCCCTCAGCGGGGGACCCAGTACTTC.

The chain recombines TRBV20-1 with TRBJ2-1, with D tentatively TRBD2 (5 bases). The CDR3 has 19 amino acids. Germline V gene data show CDR1 as DFQATT and CDR2 as SNEGSKA (reference sequence). Trimming shortened V by 0 bases and J by 0 bases, and 21 bases separated the two germline ends. The CDR3 protein is CSARDVRATGVGSYNEQFF. CDR3 nucleotides: TGCAGTGCTAGAGATGTGAGGGCTACCGGGGTGGGCTCCTACAATGAGCAGTTCTTC.

The rearrangement uses TRBV5-1 and TRBJ2-1, with TRBD2 matching 10 bases. With V trimmed by 4 bases and J by 8 bases, 6 bases remained unmatched. The CDR3 length is 14 residues. Germline CDR1 reads SGHRS; CDR2 reads YFSETQ. This CDR3 reads CASSTQREGDEQFF. The DNA for the CDR3 is TGCGCCAGCAGCACCCAGCGGGAGGGCGATGAGCAGTTCTTC.

This clonotype is deemed medium-sized. The rearrangement uses TRBV5-4 and TRBJ1-1; D not certain. The CDR3 runs 14 residues. Trimming left V 6 bases short and J 4 bases short, with 16 bases between. CDR1 SGHNT and CDR2 YYREEE come from the germline V gene (reference sequence). CDR3 protein: CASIPMGSATEAFF. In DNA, the CDR3 is TGTGCCAGCATCCCTATGGGTTCTGCCACTGAAGCTTTCTTT. Full variable domain (rest looked up from reference TRBV5-4 and TRBJ1-1): ETGVTQSPTHLIKTRGQQVTLRCSSQSGHNTVSWYQQALGQGPQFIFQYYREEENGRGNFPPRFSGLQFPNYSSELNVNALELDDSALYLCASIPMGSATEAFFGQGTRLTVV.

This clonotype was found many times. The chain employs TRBV20-1 and TRBJ2-2; no clear D gene. In germline, CDR1 is DFQATT, CDR2 SNEGSKA (reference sequence). The CDR3 loop spans 13 amino acids. V dropped 0 bases and J dropped 0 bases, with 2 bases sitting between them. CDR3 sequence reads: CSAREPNTGELFF. The CDR3 DNA reads TGCAGTGCTAGAGAGCCGAACACCGGGGAGCTGTTTTTT.

This clonotype appeared a few times. V gene TRBV11-1 combines with J gene TRBJ2-7; the match to TRBD2 covers 8 bases. Germline V CDR1 and CDR2: SGHAT, FQDESV (reference sequence). CDR3 length equals 15 residues. V lost 4 bases to trimming and J lost 7 bases; unmatched junction nucleotides: 12. The CDR3, as DNA: TGTGCCAGCAGCTCTACTAGCGGACCCTACGGGGAGCAGTACTTC. This gives the protein CASSSTSGPYGEQYF.

The V call is TRBV5-1, the J call TRBJ2-7; D is possibly TRBD2 (5 bases). Germline lookup yields CDR1 SGHRS and CDR2 YFSETQ. Deletions cut 2 bases from V and 7 bases from J, with 13 bases between. CDR3 length: 13 amino acids. CDR3 nucleotide sequence: TGCGCCAGCAGCTTCGGAGGCCGTGGGGAGCAGTACTTC. It translates to CASSFGGRGEQYF.

This clonotype has just a few counts. The chain uses TRBV12-3 or TRBV12-4 and TRBJ2-3; TRBD2 might be the D (6 bases). The length of the CDR3 is 13 residues. Trimming took off 5 bases at V and 9 bases at J, with 15 bases between the two ends. CDR3 protein: CASSPGGVQTQYF. The CDR3 nucleotides are TGTGCCAGCAGTCCCGGCGGGGTGCAGACGCAGTATTTT.

This clonotype was detected a few times. DNA of the CDR3: TGTGCCAGCAGCTTATTCGGGACTCCTCAGGGAAATGAGCAGTTCTTC. Translation: CASSLFGTPQGNEQFF. The chain recombines TRBV11-2 with TRBJ2-1, with a tentative D call TRBD2 (6 bases). CDR1 and CDR2 (germline): SGHAT, FQNNGV. V lost 2 bases and J lost 7, with 18 bases in between. This CDR3 has 16 residues.